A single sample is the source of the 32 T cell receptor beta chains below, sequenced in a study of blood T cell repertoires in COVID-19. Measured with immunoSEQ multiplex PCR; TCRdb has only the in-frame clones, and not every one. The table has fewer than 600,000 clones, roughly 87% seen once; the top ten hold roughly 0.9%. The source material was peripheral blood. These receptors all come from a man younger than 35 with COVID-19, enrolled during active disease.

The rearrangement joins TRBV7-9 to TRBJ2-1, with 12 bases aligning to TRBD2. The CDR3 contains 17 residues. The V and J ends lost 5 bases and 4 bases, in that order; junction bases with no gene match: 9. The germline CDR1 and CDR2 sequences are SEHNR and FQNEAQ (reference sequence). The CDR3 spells CASSPWTSGTLYNEQFF. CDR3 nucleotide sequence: TGTGCCAGCAGCCCTTGGACTAGCGGGACCCTTTACAATGAGCAGTTCTTC.

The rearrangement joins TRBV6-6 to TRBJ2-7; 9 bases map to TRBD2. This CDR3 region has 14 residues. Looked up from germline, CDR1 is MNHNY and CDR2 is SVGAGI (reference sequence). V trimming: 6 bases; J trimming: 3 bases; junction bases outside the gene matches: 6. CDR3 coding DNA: TGTGCCAGCAGGACGAGCGGGGGGCGCTACGAGCAGTACTTC. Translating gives CASRTSGGRYEQYF.

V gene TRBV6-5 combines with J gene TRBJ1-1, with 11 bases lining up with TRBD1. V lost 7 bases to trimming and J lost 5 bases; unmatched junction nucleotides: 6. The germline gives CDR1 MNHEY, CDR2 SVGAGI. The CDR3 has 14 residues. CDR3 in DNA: TGTGCCAGCAATTCTGGACAGGGGGCGACTGAAGCTTTCTTT. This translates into CASNSGQGATEAFF.

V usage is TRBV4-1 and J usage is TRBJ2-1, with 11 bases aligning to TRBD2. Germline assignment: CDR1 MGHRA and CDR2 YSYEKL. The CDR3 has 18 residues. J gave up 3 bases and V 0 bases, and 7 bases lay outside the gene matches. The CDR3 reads CASSQEDSGGAFYNEQFF. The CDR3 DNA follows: TGCGCCAGCAGCCAAGAGGATAGCGGGGGGGCCTTCTACAATGAGCAGTTCTTC.

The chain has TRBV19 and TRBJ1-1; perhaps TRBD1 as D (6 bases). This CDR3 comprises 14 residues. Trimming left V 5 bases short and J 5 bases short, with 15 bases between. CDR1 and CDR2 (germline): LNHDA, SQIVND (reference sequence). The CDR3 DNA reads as TGTGCCAGTAGTTACGACGGGGGGCGGACTGAAGCTTTCTTT. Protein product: CASSYDGGRTEAFF.

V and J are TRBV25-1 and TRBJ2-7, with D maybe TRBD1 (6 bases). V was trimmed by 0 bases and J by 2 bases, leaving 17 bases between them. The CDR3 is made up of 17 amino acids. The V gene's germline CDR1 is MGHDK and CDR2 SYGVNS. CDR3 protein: CASSEYPPGHRAYEQYF. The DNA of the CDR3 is TGTGCCAGCAGTGAATACCCCCCGGGACACCGGGCCTACGAGCAGTACTTC.

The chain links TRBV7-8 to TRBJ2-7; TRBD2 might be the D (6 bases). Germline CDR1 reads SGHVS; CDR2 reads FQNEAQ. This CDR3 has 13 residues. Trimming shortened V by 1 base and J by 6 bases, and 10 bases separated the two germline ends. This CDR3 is CASSLVGGGEQYF. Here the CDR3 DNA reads TGTGCCAGCAGCTTAGTGGGGGGAGGCGAGCAGTACTTC.

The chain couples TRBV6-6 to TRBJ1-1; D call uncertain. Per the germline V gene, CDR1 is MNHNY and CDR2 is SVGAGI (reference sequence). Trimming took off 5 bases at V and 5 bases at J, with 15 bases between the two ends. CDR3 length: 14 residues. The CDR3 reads CASSNGVFETEAFF. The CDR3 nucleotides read TGTGCCAGCAGTAACGGGGTTTTCGAAACTGAAGCTTTCTTT.

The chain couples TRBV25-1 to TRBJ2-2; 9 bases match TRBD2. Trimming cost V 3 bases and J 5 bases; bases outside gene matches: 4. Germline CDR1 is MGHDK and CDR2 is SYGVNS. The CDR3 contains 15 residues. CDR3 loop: CASSERGLATGELFF. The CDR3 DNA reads TGTGCCAGCAGTGAGAGAGGACTAGCGACCGGGGAGCTGTTTTTT.

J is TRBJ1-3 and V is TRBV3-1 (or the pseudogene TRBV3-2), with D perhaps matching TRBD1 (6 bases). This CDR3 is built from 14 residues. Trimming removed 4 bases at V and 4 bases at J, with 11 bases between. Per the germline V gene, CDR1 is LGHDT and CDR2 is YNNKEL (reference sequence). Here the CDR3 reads CASSPWTDGNTIYF. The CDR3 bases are TGTGCCAGCAGCCCCTGGACAGACGGAAACACCATATATTTT.

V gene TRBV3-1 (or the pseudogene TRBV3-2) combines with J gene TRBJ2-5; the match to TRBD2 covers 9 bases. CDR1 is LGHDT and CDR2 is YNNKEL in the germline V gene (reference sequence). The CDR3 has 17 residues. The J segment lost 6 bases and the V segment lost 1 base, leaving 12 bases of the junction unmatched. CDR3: CASSQVAGGPQNKTQYF. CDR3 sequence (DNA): TGTGCCAGCAGCCAAGTGGCGGGAGGGCCACAAAATAAGACCCAGTACTTC.

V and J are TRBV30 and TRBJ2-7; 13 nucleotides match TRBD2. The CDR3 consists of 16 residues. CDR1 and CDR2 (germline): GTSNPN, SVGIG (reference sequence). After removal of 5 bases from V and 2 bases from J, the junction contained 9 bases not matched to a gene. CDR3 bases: TGTGCCTGGGGAAGAGGGACTAGCGGGGTAGCCTACGAGCAGTACTTC. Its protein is CAWGRGTSGVAYEQYF.

The CDR3: CASSPGGQKIKYEQYF. As DNA, the CDR3 is TGTGCCAGCAGCCCAGGGGGACAGAAAATTAAGTACGAGCAGTACTTC. The chain recombines TRBV6-6 with TRBJ2-7; TRBD1 agrees at 7 bases. The CDR3 spans 16 residues. Germline CDR1 is MNHNY and CDR2 is SVGAGI (reference sequence). With 6 bases clipped from V and 4 bases from J, the junction kept 15 bases outside the gene matches.

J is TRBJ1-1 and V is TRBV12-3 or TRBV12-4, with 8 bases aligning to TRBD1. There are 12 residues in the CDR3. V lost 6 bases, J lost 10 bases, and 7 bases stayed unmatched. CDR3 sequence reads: CASRFGTGGAFF. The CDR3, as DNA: TGTGCCAGCAGGTTCGGGACAGGAGGAGCTTTCTTT.

The CDR3 sequence: CATKTGANEQFF. In DNA form, the CDR3 reads TGTGCCACCAAGACAGGGGCCAATGAGCAGTTCTTC. The chain joins TRBV19 to TRBJ2-1; 8 bases agree with TRBD1. V gave up 10 bases and J gave up 6 bases; unmatched junction bases: 5. Per the germline V gene, CDR1 is LNHDA and CDR2 is SQIVND (reference sequence). The CDR3 loop spans 12 amino acids.

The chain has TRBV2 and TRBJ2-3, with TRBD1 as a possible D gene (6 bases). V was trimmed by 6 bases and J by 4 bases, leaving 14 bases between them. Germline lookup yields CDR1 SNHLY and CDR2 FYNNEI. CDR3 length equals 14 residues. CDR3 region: CASRGASGADTQYF. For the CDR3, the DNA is TGTGCCAGCAGGGGGGCTAGTGGCGCAGATACGCAGTATTTT. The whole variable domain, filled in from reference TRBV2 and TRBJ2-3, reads EPEVTQTPSHQVTQMGQEVILRCVPISNHLYFYWYRQILGQKVEFLVSFYNNEISEKSEIFDDQFSVERPDGSNFTLKIRSTKLEDSAMYFCASRGASGADTQYFGPGTRLTVL.

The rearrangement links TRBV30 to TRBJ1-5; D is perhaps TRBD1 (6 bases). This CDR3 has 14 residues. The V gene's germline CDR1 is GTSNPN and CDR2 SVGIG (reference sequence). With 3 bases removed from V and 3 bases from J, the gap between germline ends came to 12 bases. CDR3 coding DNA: TGTGCCTGGAGCGAAGGACAGTTCAATCAGCCCCAGCATTTT. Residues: CAWSEGQFNQPQHF.

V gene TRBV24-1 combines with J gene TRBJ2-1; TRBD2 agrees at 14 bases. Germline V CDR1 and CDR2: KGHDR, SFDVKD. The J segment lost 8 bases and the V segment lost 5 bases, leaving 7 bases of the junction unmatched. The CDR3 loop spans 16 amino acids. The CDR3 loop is CATSAVGTSGSDEQFF. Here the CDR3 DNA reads TGTGCCACCAGTGCCGTAGGGACTAGCGGGAGCGATGAGCAGTTCTTC.

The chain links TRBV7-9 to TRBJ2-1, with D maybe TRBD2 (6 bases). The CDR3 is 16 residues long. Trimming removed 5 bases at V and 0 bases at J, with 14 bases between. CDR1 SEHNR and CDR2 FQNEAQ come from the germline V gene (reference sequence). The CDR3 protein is CASSAIAESSYNEQFF. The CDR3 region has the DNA TGTGCCAGCAGCGCCATAGCGGAGAGCTCCTACAATGAGCAGTTCTTC. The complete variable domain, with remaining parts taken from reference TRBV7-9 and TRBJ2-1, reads DTGVSQNPRHKITKRGQNVTFRCDPISEHNRLYWYRQTLGQGPEFLTYFQNEAQLEKSRLLSDRFSAERPKGSFSTLEIQRTEQGDSAMYLCASSAIAESSYNEQFFGPGTRLTVL.

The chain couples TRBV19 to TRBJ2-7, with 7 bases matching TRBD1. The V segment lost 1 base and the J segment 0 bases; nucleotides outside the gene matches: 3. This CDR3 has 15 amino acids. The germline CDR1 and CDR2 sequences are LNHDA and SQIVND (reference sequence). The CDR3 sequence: CASSIVQGPSYEQYF. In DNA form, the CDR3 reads TGTGCCAGTAGTATAGTACAGGGGCCCTCCTACGAGCAGTACTTC.

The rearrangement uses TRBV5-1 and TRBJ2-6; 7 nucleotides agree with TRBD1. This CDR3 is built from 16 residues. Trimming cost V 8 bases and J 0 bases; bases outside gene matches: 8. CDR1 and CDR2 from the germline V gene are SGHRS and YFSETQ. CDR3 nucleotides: TGCGCCAGTAGGGGACAGCCCCTCTCTGGGGCCAACGTCCTGACTTTC. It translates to CASRGQPLSGANVLTF.

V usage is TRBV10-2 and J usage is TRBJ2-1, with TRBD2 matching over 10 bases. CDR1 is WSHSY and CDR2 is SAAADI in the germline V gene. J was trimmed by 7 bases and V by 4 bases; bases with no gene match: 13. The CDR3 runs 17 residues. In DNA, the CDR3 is TGCGCCAGCAGTGCGCTAGCGGGAGACCCATTGGTGAATGAGCAGTTCTTC. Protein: CASSALAGDPLVNEQFF.

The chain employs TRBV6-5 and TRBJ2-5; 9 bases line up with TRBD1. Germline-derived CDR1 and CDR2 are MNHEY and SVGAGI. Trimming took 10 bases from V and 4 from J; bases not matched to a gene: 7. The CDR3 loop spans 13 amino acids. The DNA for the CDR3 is TGTGCCACTACGGACAGGGGAAGAGAGACCCAGTACTTC. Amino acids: CATTDRGRETQYF.

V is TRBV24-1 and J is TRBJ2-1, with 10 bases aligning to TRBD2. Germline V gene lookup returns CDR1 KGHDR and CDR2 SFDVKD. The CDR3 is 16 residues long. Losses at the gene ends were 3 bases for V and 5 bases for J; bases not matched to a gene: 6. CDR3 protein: CATSDPSGSPHNEQFF. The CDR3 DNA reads TGTGCCACCAGTGATCCTAGCGGGAGTCCCCACAATGAGCAGTTCTTC.

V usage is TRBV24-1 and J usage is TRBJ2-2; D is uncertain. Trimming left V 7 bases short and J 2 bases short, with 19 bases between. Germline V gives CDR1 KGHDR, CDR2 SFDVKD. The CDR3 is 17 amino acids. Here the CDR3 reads CATRGRGTIPNTGELFF. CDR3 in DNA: TGTGCCACCAGGGGTCGAGGAACTATACCCAACACCGGGGAGCTGTTTTTT.

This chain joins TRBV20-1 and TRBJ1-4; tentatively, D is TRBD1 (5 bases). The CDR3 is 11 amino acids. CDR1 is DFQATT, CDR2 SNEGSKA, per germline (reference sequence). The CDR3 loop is CILRANEKLFF. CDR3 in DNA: TGCATTCTCAGGGCTAATGAAAAACTGTTTTTT.

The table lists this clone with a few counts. The CDR3 DNA reads TGTGCCATCAGAAGAGGCAATGAGCAGTTCTTC. As protein: CAIRRGNEQFF. The rearrangement uses TRBV27 and TRBJ2-1; D remains unclear. Germline V gene sequence: CDR1 MNHEY, CDR2 SMNVEV (reference sequence). This CDR3 region has 11 residues. V was clipped by 10 bases and J by 6 bases, with 10 bases between them.

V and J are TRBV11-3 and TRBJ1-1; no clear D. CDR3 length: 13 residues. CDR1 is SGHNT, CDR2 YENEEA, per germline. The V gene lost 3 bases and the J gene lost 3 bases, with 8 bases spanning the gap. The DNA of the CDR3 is TGTGCCAGCAGCTTTAAGTCGGACACTGAAGCTTTCTTT. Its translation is CASSFKSDTEAFF.

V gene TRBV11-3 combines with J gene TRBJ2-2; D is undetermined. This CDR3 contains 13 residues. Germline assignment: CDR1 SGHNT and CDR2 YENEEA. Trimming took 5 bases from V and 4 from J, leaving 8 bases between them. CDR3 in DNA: TGTGCCAGCAGCGACTGGAGCACCGGGGAGCTGTTTTTT. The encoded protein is CASSDWSTGELFF. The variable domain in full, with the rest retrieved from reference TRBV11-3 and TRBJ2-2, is EAGVVQSPRYKIIEKKQPVAFWCNPISGHNTLYWYLQNLGQGPELLIRYENEEAVDDSQLPKDRFSAERLKGVDSTLKIQPAELGDSAVYLCASSDWSTGELFFGEGSRLTVL.

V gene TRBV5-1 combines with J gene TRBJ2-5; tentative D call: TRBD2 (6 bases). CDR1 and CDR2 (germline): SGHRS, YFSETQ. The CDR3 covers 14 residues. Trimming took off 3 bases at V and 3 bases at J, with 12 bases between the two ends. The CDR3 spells CASSSQGLEETQYF. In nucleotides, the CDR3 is TGCGCCAGCAGCTCTCAGGGACTCGAAGAGACCCAGTACTTC.

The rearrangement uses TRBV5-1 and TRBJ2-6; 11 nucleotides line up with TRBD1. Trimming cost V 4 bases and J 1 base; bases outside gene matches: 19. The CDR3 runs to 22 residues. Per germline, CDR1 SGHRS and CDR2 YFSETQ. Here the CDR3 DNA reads TGCGCCAGCAGCCTACCTCTGAACCGGGACAGGGGGAGACATTCTGGGGCCAACGTCCTGACTTTC. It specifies CASSLPLNRDRGRHSGANVLTF. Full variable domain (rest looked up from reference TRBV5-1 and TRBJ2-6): KAGVTQTPRYLIKTRGQQVTLSCSPISGHRSVSWYQQTPGQGLQFLFEYFSETQRNKGNFPGRFSGRQFSNSRSEMNVSTLELGDSALYLCASSLPLNRDRGRHSGANVLTFGAGSRLTVL.

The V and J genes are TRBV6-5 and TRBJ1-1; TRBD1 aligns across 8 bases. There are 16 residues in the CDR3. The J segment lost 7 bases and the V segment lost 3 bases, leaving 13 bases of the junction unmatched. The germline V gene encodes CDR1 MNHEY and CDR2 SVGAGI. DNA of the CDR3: TGTGCCAGCAGTTATCTTATCAACGGACAGGGTAATGAAGCTTTCTTT. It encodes CASSYLINGQGNEAFF.